These 21 T cell receptor beta chains share one sample of origin, sequenced in a study of T cell changes during pregnancy in multiple sclerosis. Libraries were prepared by immunoSEQ multiplex PCR; TCRdb keeps only in-frame clonotypes and omits some of them. This sample has about 75,000 clones, with around 92% found just once. The material was peripheral blood, obtained in the first trimester of pregnancy. The source is a female donor in good health, enrolled as a control in a pregnancy study.

This clone appeared a few times. This chain links TRBV25-1 with TRBJ2-1, with D unclear. Trimming took off 6 bases at V and 9 bases at J, with 9 bases between the two ends. Germline V CDR1 and CDR2: MGHDK, SYGVNS. The CDR3 covers 11 residues. The CDR3 here is CASRVQFEQFF. As DNA, the CDR3 is TGTGCCAGCAGGGTACAGTTTGAGCAGTTCTTC.

The chain couples TRBV13 to TRBJ2-5, with 9 bases that match TRBD1. Trimming took 2 bases from V and 5 from J; bases not matched to a gene: 6. Per the germline V gene, CDR1 is PRHDT and CDR2 is FYEKMQ (reference sequence). This CDR3 is 15 amino acids long. The CDR3 sequence is CASSLKGTGSETQYF. The CDR3 DNA reads as TGTGCCAGCAGCTTAAAAGGGACAGGGAGTGAGACCCAGTACTTC.

The chain employs TRBV4-1 and TRBJ1-4, with D perhaps matching TRBD1 (6 bases). CDR1 is MGHRA and CDR2 is YSYEKL in the germline V gene. This CDR3 comprises 16 residues. V lost 0 bases and J 8 bases, leaving 16 bases between the germline ends. The CDR3 here is CASSQDGAGVREKLFF. Written as DNA, the CDR3 is TGCGCCAGCAGCCAAGATGGGGCAGGGGTGCGGGAAAAACTGTTTTTT.

The chain combines TRBV5-6 with TRBJ1-1, with 8 bases lining up with TRBD1. This CDR3 comprises 18 residues. The V gene's germline CDR1 is SGHDT and CDR2 YYEEEE. The V gene end was trimmed by 0 bases and the J gene end by 0 bases; junction bases not matched to a gene: 10. CDR3 in DNA: TGTGCCAGCAGCTTGGCCAGGGGGCAACGAACTCTGAACACTGAAGCTTTCTTT. Translation gives CASSLARGQRTLNTEAFF.

This chain joins TRBV11-2 and TRBJ1-1; TRBD1 matches at 7 bases. The V gene's germline CDR1 is SGHAT and CDR2 FQNNGV. This CDR3 is built from 14 residues. Trimming at V came to 3 bases and at J to 4 bases, leaving 5 bases not matched to a gene. DNA for the CDR3: TGTGCCAGCAGCTTCAGGGGGTCGAGCACTGAAGCTTTCTTT. Its translation: CASSFRGSSTEAFF.

The CDR3 is CASSVATSEYNEQFF. DNA for the CDR3: TGTGCCAGCAGCGTAGCGACTAGCGAGTACAATGAGCAGTTCTTC. The chain carries TRBV9 and TRBJ2-1; TRBD2 agrees at 8 bases. Looked up from germline, CDR1 is SGDLS and CDR2 is YYNGEE. V lost 0 bases to trimming and J lost 4 bases; unmatched junction nucleotides: 3. The CDR3 runs to 15 residues.

The genes are TRBV5-1 and TRBJ2-3; D might be TRBD1 (5 bases). CDR3 length: 17 amino acids. CDR1 and CDR2 from the germline V gene are SGHRS and YFSETQ. V was cut by 4 bases and J by 0 bases, with 18 bases left in between. This chain's CDR3 is CASSPGVGLRSTDTQYF. The DNA for the CDR3 is TGCGCCAGCAGCCCCGGAGTGGGGCTTCGGAGCACAGATACGCAGTATTTT.

In regard to this clone: Other DNA sequences from this sample encode an identical CDR3 as well. CDR3 sequence (DNA): TGTGCCAGCAGTGAACGTAACTATGGCTACACCTTC. It specifies CASSERNYGYTF. This chain connects TRBV2 to TRBJ1-2, with no clear D. The CDR3 runs to 12 residues. Between the trimmed V and J ends, which lost 2 bases and 1 base, there was a span of 2 bases. Germline CDR1 and CDR2: SNHLY and FYNNEI. The full variable domain, rest sourced from reference TRBV2 and TRBJ1-2, is EPEVTQTPSHQVTQMGQEVILRCVPISNHLYFYWYRQILGQKVEFLVSFYNNEISEKSEIFDDQFSVERPDGSNFTLKIRSTKLEDSAMYFCASSERNYGYTFGSGTRLTVV.

This clone was recorded a few times. The rearrangement joins TRBV2 to TRBJ1-5, with D uncertain. V lost 3 bases, J lost 4 bases, and 4 bases lay in between. Germline CDR1 reads SNHLY; CDR2 reads FYNNEI. The length of the CDR3 is 12 residues. The CDR3 region has the DNA TGTGCCAGCAGTGACCAAAATCAGCCCCAGCATTTT. Translated: CASSDQNQPQHF.

As to this clone: Within the sample, other DNA sequences also encode this same CDR3. The gene calls are TRBV13 and TRBJ2-3; 12 bases fit TRBD2. The CDR3 is made up of 16 amino acids. From germline, CDR1 is PRHDT and CDR2 FYEKMQ (reference sequence). V shed 3 bases, J shed 5 bases, and the junction held 6 bases outside the gene matches. The CDR3 DNA sequence: TGTGCCAGCAGCTTCGGGACTAGCGGGTCGGGAGATACGCAGTATTTT. Translation gives CASSFGTSGSGDTQYF.

This chain joins TRBV6-5 and TRBJ2-2, with a tentative D call TRBD1 (5 bases). The CDR3 loop spans 16 amino acids. V dropped 2 bases and J dropped 4 bases, with 14 bases sitting between them. Looked up from germline, CDR1 is MNHEY and CDR2 is SVGAGI. The CDR3 sequence: CASSYKNRPSTGELFF. CDR3 sequence (DNA): TGTGCCAGCAGTTACAAAAACAGGCCGAGCACCGGGGAGCTGTTTTTT.

This chain links TRBV7-9 with TRBJ2-1, with 8 positions matching TRBD1. J gave up 9 bases and V 4 bases, and 8 bases lay outside the gene matches. The V gene's germline CDR1 is SEHNR and CDR2 FQNEAQ (reference sequence). The CDR3 has 14 amino acids. The CDR3 protein is CASSSGQAAFEQFF. CDR3 coding DNA: TGTGCCAGCAGCTCGGGACAGGCCGCTTTTGAGCAGTTCTTC. The full variable domain, with the rest looked up from reference TRBV7-9 and TRBJ2-1, is DTGVSQNPRHKITKRGQNVTFRCDPISEHNRLYWYRQTLGQGPEFLTYFQNEAQLEKSRLLSDRFSAERPKGSFSTLEIQRTEQGDSAMYLCASSSGQAAFEQFFGPGTRLTVL.

This sequence joins TRBV30 and TRBJ2-2; TRBD1 matches at 7 bases. The CDR3 has 15 amino acids. Germline CDR1 and CDR2: GTSNPN and SVGIG (reference sequence). The chain's CDR3 is CASRPLDRAGGELFF. CDR3 nucleotides: TGTGCGTCGAGGCCCTTAGACAGGGCGGGCGGGGAGCTGTTTTTT.

This sequence joins TRBV5-1 and TRBJ2-7; D ambiguous. Germline V CDR1 and CDR2: SGHRS, YFSETQ. Trimming took off 0 bases at V and 3 bases at J, with 7 bases between the two ends. This CDR3 has 13 amino acids. The CDR3 sequence is CASSLGQRYEQYF. CDR3 bases: TGCGCCAGCAGCTTGGGCCAGCGCTACGAGCAGTACTTC.

The chain employs TRBV7-9 and TRBJ2-5; 7 positions agree with TRBD1. The CDR3 runs 14 residues. Per germline, CDR1 SEHNR and CDR2 FQNEAQ (reference sequence). V lost 11 bases and J lost 0; bases outside the gene matches: 9. This CDR3 reads CAGAIDRDQETQYF. The CDR3 coding sequence is TGTGCCGGGGCTATTGACAGGGACCAAGAGACCCAGTACTTC.

V usage is TRBV7-7 and J usage is TRBJ2-1; D is undetermined. The germline V gene has CDR1 SSHAT and CDR2 FNYEAQ (reference sequence). The CDR3 contains 13 residues. Trimming pared 5 bases from V and 9 bases from J, leaving 14 bases between. CDR3 sequence (DNA): TGTGCCAGCAGCGCGGTAAAGGAAACTGAGCAGTTCTTC. This gives the protein CASSAVKETEQFF. Using reference TRBV7-7 and TRBJ2-1 for the parts outside the CDR3, the full variable domain is GAGVSQSPRYKVTKRGQDVTLRCDPISSHATLYWYQQALGQGPEFLTYFNYEAQPDKSGLPSDRFSAERPEGSISTLTIQRTEQRDSAMYRCASSAVKETEQFFGPGTRLTVL.

The chain is built from TRBV5-1 and TRBJ2-7; 9 nucleotides agree with TRBD1. Per the germline V gene, CDR1 is SGHRS and CDR2 is YFSETQ. Trimming cost V 3 bases and J 2 bases; bases outside gene matches: 6. This CDR3 has 15 residues. The CDR3 coding sequence is TGCGCCAGCAGCTCGGCCGGGACAGGGCCCTACGAGCAGTACTTC. Its protein is CASSSAGTGPYEQYF.

J is TRBJ2-6 and V is TRBV29-1; D is unclear. Trimming cost V 3 bases and J 0 bases, with 6 bases left between them. Germline V gives CDR1 SQVTM, CDR2 ANQGSEA. CDR3 length: 14 residues. The CDR3 region is CSVDQASGANVLTF. For the CDR3, the DNA is TGCAGCGTTGACCAGGCCTCTGGGGCCAACGTCCTGACTTTC.

V and J are TRBV4-2 and TRBJ2-5; a possible D gene is TRBD2 (6 bases). Trimming left V 4 bases short and J 2 bases short, with 20 bases between. Germline V CDR1 and CDR2: LGHNA, YNFKEQ. The CDR3 spans 17 residues. The CDR3, as DNA: TGTGCCAGCAGCCCCCTAGGGTTTAGCGGAGTTCAAGAGACCCAGTACTTC. Its protein is CASSPLGFSGVQETQYF.

The chain has TRBV7-9 and TRBJ1-4, with 8 bases aligning to TRBD1. Germline V gene data show CDR1 as SEHNR and CDR2 as FQNEAQ (reference sequence). The CDR3 spans 15 residues. Trimming cost V 7 bases and J 7 bases; bases outside gene matches: 11. The CDR3 region is CASTSIRGRAEKLFF. CDR3 in DNA: TGTGCCAGCACTTCCATCAGGGGGCGGGCTGAAAAACTGTTTTTT.

This chain uses TRBV6-6 with TRBJ2-7; a possible D gene is TRBD2 (6 bases). V was shortened by 10 bases and J by 0 bases, with 13 bases between the two germline ends. The germline V gene encodes CDR1 MNHNY and CDR2 SVGAGI (reference sequence). The length of the CDR3 is 13 residues. For the CDR3, the DNA is TGTGCCACTCACGCGGGGTTCTCCTACGAGCAGTACTTC. Translating it yields CATHAGFSYEQYF.